This TCR beta chain was identified in a study of monozygotic twins with inflammatory bowel disease. General study findings and limits: Twins classed as concordant or discordant showed no difference in repertoire similarity, possibly from limited power.

TCRalpha along with TCRbeta cDNA was subjected to two nested PCRs lasting 16 and 9 cycles. For each CDR3 protein, TCRdb gives one entry from its re-call of the 5' RACE reads, without DNA. The sample data list fewer than 400,000 distinct CDR3 sequences. The CDR3 has 18 residues. Whole blood, unsorted for T cells, was the source of total RNA. As concerns this clonotype: What it recognizes is unknown.

V and J are TRBV12-3 or TRBV12-4 and TRBJ2-5; TCRdb's D gene call, TRBD2, goes unchecked for lack of DNA. The specimen was blood. This clonotype originated in a human donor with ulcerative colitis or Crohn's disease, or a healthy co-twin of an affected twin (not recorded which). The chain's CDR3 is CASSPEGLAKPLEETQYF.